This TCR beta chain was documented in a study of shared clonotypes between healthy human individuals. Study information: Three plates were used per donor for CD4 naive, three for CD4 memory, two for CD8 naive and one for CD8 memory.

Study-wide points: Having only a few donors restricted how much genetic and exposure-history diversity was captured.

About this clone itself: As yet, its antigen is unknown.

The test was conducted at deep level. Original methodology: ImmunoSEQ supplied junction-only sequences lacking quality scores, so filtering was different. TCRdb's copy holds only in-frame clones and misses some; the assay was immunoSEQ multiplex PCR. Clone size and V and J calls were adopted from that table, with D and trimming inferred from the DNA. The profile shows under 750,000 clones, roughly two thirds of them singletons. J lost 0 bases, V lost 6 bases, and 7 bases had no gene match. This CDR3 spans 16 amino acids. CDR1 is KGHSH, CDR2 LQKENI, per germline. The sample comprised memory CD4+ T cells sorted from blood. Noted subset: CD45RA-negative fraction. This receptor was obtained from a woman in her 30s in good health. The chain recombines TRBV18 with TRBJ2-2, with 7 bases aligning to TRBD1. CDR3 sequence: CASSQGQSANTGELFF. The CDR3 region has the DNA TGTGCCAGCTCCCAGGGACAGTCCGCGAACACCGGGGAGCTGTTTTTT.